This TCR beta chain was observed in a study of blood T cell repertoires in COVID-19. About the research overall: Sites across the United States, Italy and Spain contributed samples from acute and convalescent COVID-19.

TCRdb keeps only in-frame clones here, not all; method: immunoSEQ multiplex PCR. There are 65,000 to 70,000 clones in the sample; roughly 86% occur only once, and 15% to 20% lies in the top ten. In this sample, this clone turned up a few times. Patients of the Seattle cohort, enrolled during active infection, were followed longitudinally. CDR3 length: 17 residues. Sequenced input: peripheral blood. The chain employs TRBV21-1 and TRBJ1-5. TRBV21-1 is annotated as a pseudogene. This receptor was identified in a man in his forties with COVID-19, enrolled during active disease. CDR3 DNA sequence: TGTGCCAGCACCCTACCCTCACATGGCCCCAGCGATCAGCCCCAGCATTTT. This translates into CASTLPSHGPSDQPQHF.